These 22 T cell receptor beta chains were sequenced from one sample in a study of T-cell memory formation after mild COVID-19. Each CDR3 protein gets one entry after TCRdb re-called the 5' RACE reads with MiXCR. The repertoire includes around 340,000 distinct CDR3 sequences, less than 20% of them detected once, and approximately 20% sits in the top ten. The material sequenced was PBMCs or a T cell subset sorted from them (not recorded which). The receptor set was obtained from a man between 18 and 35 years old who had mild COVID-19 (a few samples of this study predate the infection). Cell type and time point are not known.

The chain has TRBV4-1 and TRBJ2-7; D possibly corresponds to TRBD1 (6 bases). Trimming stripped 5 bases from V and 1 base from J, with 12 bases between. CDR3 length: 14 amino acids. Per the germline V gene, CDR1 is MGHRA and CDR2 is YSYEKL. The CDR3 bases are TGCGCCAGCAGCTGGGACATCAGTTCCTACGAGCAGTACGTC. Its protein product is CASSWDISSYEQYV.

This clonotype was observed a few times. The gene calls are TRBV10-3 and TRBJ2-3; 12 nucleotides align to TRBD2. Germline V gene sequence: CDR1 ENHRY, CDR2 SYGVKD. The CDR3 consists of 18 residues. J lost 2 bases, V lost 5 bases, and 11 bases had no gene match. For the CDR3, the DNA is TGTGCCATCAGTACGACTAGCGGGGGCGCCTCTGACACAGATACGCAGTATTTT. Translated, it gives CAISTTSGGASDTDTQYF.

The J gene is TRBJ1-1, the V gene TRBV5-1; D is perhaps TRBD1 (6 bases). V was cut by 5 bases and J by 4 bases, with 15 bases left in between. This CDR3 spans 14 amino acids. Germline CDR1 is SGHRS and CDR2 is YFSETQ. DNA of the CDR3: TGCGCCAGCAGATTTCGGGACATGGGCACTGAAGCTTTCTTT. Its protein is CASRFRDMGTEAFF. The whole variable domain, remainder taken from reference TRBV5-1 and TRBJ1-1, is KAGVTQTPRYLIKTRGQQVTLSCSPISGHRSVSWYQQTPGQGLQFLFEYFSETQRNKGNFPGRFSGRQFSNSRSEMNVSTLELGDSALYLCASRFRDMGTEAFFGQGTRLTVV.

The chain uses TRBV7-6 and TRBJ1-1, with D perhaps TRBD1 (6 bases). The CDR3 consists of 15 residues. Trimming pared 4 bases from V and 2 bases from J, leaving 14 bases between. Germline lookup yields CDR1 SGHVS and CDR2 FNYEAQ. CDR3 protein: CASSSPGDGNTEAFF. DNA for the CDR3: TGTGCCAGCAGCTCGCCAGGGGATGGAAACACTGAAGCTTTCTTT.

This clonotype occurred a few times. The gene calls are TRBV2 and TRBJ2-7; 12 bases fit TRBD2. In germline, CDR1 is SNHLY, CDR2 FYNNEI. Trimming removed 6 bases from V and 2 bases from J; junction bases left unmatched: 5. The CDR3 extends over 15 amino acids. CDR3 loop: CASRELAGGPYEQYF. The CDR3 DNA reads as TGTGCCAGCAGAGAACTAGCGGGGGGACCCTACGAGCAGTACTTC.

This clonotype appeared a few times. The gene calls are TRBV5-1 and TRBJ2-3; TRBD1 matches 9 bases. Germline CDR1 is SGHRS and CDR2 is YFSETQ. This CDR3 has 16 amino acids. V lost 3 bases, J lost 2 bases, and 7 bases stayed unmatched. The CDR3 is CASSSGQGFFTDTQYF. In nucleotides, the CDR3 is TGCGCCAGCAGCTCAGGACAGGGGTTTTTCACAGATACGCAGTATTTT.

This clonotype has only a few counts. The chain uses TRBV7-2 and TRBJ2-7; 7 nucleotides align to TRBD1. V gave up 5 bases and J gave up 2 bases; unmatched junction bases: 6. The CDR3 extends over 14 amino acids. CDR1 and CDR2 from the germline V gene are SGHTA and FQGNSA. CDR3 loop: CASSISGQPYEQYV. The CDR3 DNA follows: TGTGCCAGCAGCATCTCGGGACAGCCCTACGAGCAGTACGTC.

Only a few counts were recorded for this clonotype. The chain carries TRBV2 and TRBJ2-7, with D possibly being TRBD1 (6 bases). The germline V gene encodes CDR1 SNHLY and CDR2 FYNNEI. The CDR3 has 14 residues. Trimming left V 2 bases short and J 2 bases short, with 10 bases between. The CDR3 region is CASSEQGNTYEQYV. The CDR3 DNA follows: TGTGCCAGCAGTGAACAGGGGAACACCTACGAGCAGTACGTC.

The chain uses TRBV5-6 and TRBJ1-5; D gene ambiguous. Germline CDR1 reads SGHDT; CDR2 reads YYEEEE. The ends were cut back, 2 bases at V and 5 bases at J, with 14 bases in the middle. The CDR3 extends over 15 amino acids. The CDR3: CASSFYFGPYQPQHF. CDR3 nucleotide sequence: TGTGCCAGCAGCTTCTACTTTGGGCCGTATCAGCCCCAGCATTTT.

The rearrangement joins TRBV20-1 to TRBJ2-3; 8 bases agree with TRBD2. Germline V CDR1 and CDR2: DFQATT, SNEGSKA (reference sequence). V shed 3 bases, J shed 4 bases, and the junction held 9 bases outside the gene matches. The CDR3 consists of 15 residues. CDR3 coding DNA: TGCAGTGCTAGCCGGCCCGGGGGGGCCGCAGATACGCAGTATTTT. Translation: CSASRPGGAADTQYF.

This clonotype was seen only a few times. The CDR3 DNA is TGTGCCAGCAGTTTTGGAGGGGGGCCTTTCACAGATACGCAGTATTTT. Protein: CASSFGGGPFTDTQYF. V is TRBV28 and J is TRBJ2-3; either TRBD1 or TRBD2 may supply D (6 bases each). The V gene lost 3 bases and the J gene lost 2 bases, with 15 bases spanning the gap. Per the germline V gene, CDR1 is MDHEN and CDR2 is SYDVKM. The CDR3 has 16 amino acids. Based on the CDR3 plus reference TRBV28 and TRBJ2-3, the full variable domain is DVKVTQSSRYLVKRTGEKVFLECVQDMDHENMFWYRQDPGLGLRLIYFSYDVKMKEKGDIPEGYSVSREKKERFSLILESASTNQTSMYLCASSFGGGPFTDTQYFGPGTRLTVL.

This clonotype was counted only a few times. V and J are TRBV6-5 and TRBJ2-3; D not certain. The CDR3 loop spans 13 amino acids. Germline assignment: CDR1 MNHEY and CDR2 SVGAGI. Trimming removed 2 bases at V and 2 bases at J, with 5 bases between. In nucleotides, the CDR3 is TGTGCCAGCAGTTACGGTGACACAGATACGCAGTATTTT. Protein product: CASSYGDTDTQYF.

In its sample, this clonotype was seen many times. This chain uses TRBV5-1 with TRBJ2-3, with 8 nucleotides matching TRBD2. The trim removed 2 bases at V and 4 bases at J, leaving 3 bases unmatched. The germline V gene has CDR1 SGHRS and CDR2 YFSETQ. The CDR3 covers 14 residues. CDR3 residues: CASSFGGAADTQYF. In DNA, the CDR3 is TGCGCCAGCAGCTTCGGGGGGGCTGCAGATACGCAGTATTTT. Based on the CDR3 plus reference TRBV5-1 and TRBJ2-3, the full variable domain is KAGVTQTPRYLIKTRGQQVTLSCSPISGHRSVSWYQQTPGQGLQFLFEYFSETQRNKGNFPGRFSGRQFSNSRSEMNVSTLELGDSALYLCASSFGGAADTQYFGPGTRLTVL.

This clonotype was counted a few times. V usage is TRBV6-2 or TRBV6-3 and J usage is TRBJ1-5, with a weak D call TRBD1 (6 bases). Between the trimmed V and J ends, which lost 5 bases and 1 base, there was a span of 12 bases. The CDR3 extends over 15 amino acids. CDR1 is MNHEY and CDR2 is SVGEGT in the germline V gene. The DNA of the CDR3 is TGTGCCAGCAGTCGAAGCGACAGGAGCAATCAGCCCCAGCATTTT. Translating gives CASSRSDRSNQPQHF.

This clonotype turned up a few times. The chain employs TRBV18 and TRBJ1-1, with 7 bases that match TRBD1. Germline loops: CDR1 KGHSH, CDR2 LQKENI. The CDR3 has 13 amino acids. With V trimmed by 5 bases and J by 3 bases, 3 bases remained unmatched. The CDR3 coding sequence is TGTGCCAGCTCAGAACAGGGGTACACTGAAGCTTTCTTT. Translation gives CASSEQGYTEAFF.

This clonotype showed up just a few times. This sequence joins TRBV7-9 and TRBJ2-3, with D perhaps TRBD1 (6 bases). Germline V CDR1 and CDR2: SEHNR, FQNEAQ (reference sequence). V was pared by 4 bases and J by 4 bases, with 15 bases between. The CDR3 contains 15 residues. The CDR3: CASSYTGNSADTQYF. DNA of the CDR3: TGTGCCAGCAGCTATACAGGGAATAGTGCAGATACGCAGTATTTT.

The rearrangement joins TRBV10-3 to TRBJ1-6; a possible D gene is TRBD1 (5 bases). Germline CDR1 ENHRY, CDR2 SYGVKD. The CDR3 is 14 amino acids. V gave up 3 bases and J gave up 7 bases, with 10 bases separating them. CDR3 residues: CAISDAGGNSPLHF. The CDR3 region has the DNA TGTGCCATCAGTGATGCGGGGGGGAATTCACCCCTCCACTTT.

Of note for this clonotype: The junction departs from germline at one end; a sequencing error may be responsible. The rearrangement joins TRBV4-2 to TRBJ2-3; tentative D call: TRBD2 (5 bases). The CDR3 sequence is 14 residues long. CDR1 and CDR2 (germline): LGHNA, YNFKEQ. CDR3 residues: CASSLRRDTDTQYF. CDR3 nucleotide sequence: TGCGCCAGCAGCTTGCGACGGGACACAGATACGCAGTATTTT.

This clonotype occurred a few times. This sequence joins TRBV7-9 and TRBJ2-5; 12 bases are shared with TRBD1. V shed 3 bases, J shed 5 bases, and the junction held 4 bases outside the gene matches. CDR1 is SEHNR and CDR2 is FQNEAQ in the germline V gene (reference sequence). CDR3 length equals 15 residues. The CDR3 reads CASSFGTGGLETQYF. The CDR3 DNA reads as TGTGCCAGCAGCTTCGGGACAGGGGGCTTGGAGACCCAGTACTTC.

This clonotype was found many times. V and J are TRBV5-6 and TRBJ1-1; D is ambiguous. The CDR3 extends over 12 amino acids. The V end was cut by 0 bases, the J end by 2 bases, with 2 bases between. Per germline, CDR1 SGHDT and CDR2 YYEEEE. CDR3 bases: TGTGCCAGCAGCTTGGATAACACTGAAGCTTTCTTT. This codes for CASSLDNTEAFF.

The CDR3 loop is CASSLVGRVPDTQYF. In nucleotides, the CDR3 is TGTGCCAGCAGCTTAGTGGGCAGGGTCCCAGATACGCAGTATTTT. The chain joins TRBV7-8 to TRBJ2-3; a weak D match, TRBD1 (5 bases). This CDR3 is 15 amino acids long. The germline gives CDR1 SGHVS, CDR2 FQNEAQ. V lost 1 base and J 4 bases, leaving 12 bases between the germline ends.

In this sample, this clonotype turned up a few times. The chain carries TRBV5-1 and TRBJ1-4; D is undetermined. CDR1 SGHRS and CDR2 YFSETQ come from the germline V gene. This CDR3 region has 14 residues. V was cut by 6 bases and J by 2 bases, with 11 bases left in between. The CDR3 spells CASNYRRTNEKLFF. The CDR3 nucleotides read TGCGCCAGCAACTATAGAAGGACTAATGAAAAACTGTTTTTT.